The T cell receptor (beta chain) under discussion was sequenced for a study of cytomegalovirus exposure and HLA in healthy donors. Termini included, the CDR3 measures 17 amino acids. The PCR made use of 60 Vbeta and 13 Jbeta primers. Original data processing: In a later analysis, the count reached 76 million or so unique TCR beta chains, with approximately 11 million shared. The method was immunoSEQ multiplex PCR; TCRdb's version includes in-frame clones alone and lacks a portion of them. Clone size and V and J calls were adopted from that table, with D and trimming inferred from the DNA. The sample records under 150,000 clones, approximately 9.4% being singletons. Study-level findings and limits: Productive status was seen about 87% or about 30% of the time for most TCR beta V segments in an earlier analysis. A later analysis linked a missense DCLRE1C variant to TCR beta V- and J-gene trimming. The study found most TCR sequences rare, yet found some public TCRs in many donors.

This clone has more than one count but fewer than ten. What it binds is unknown. No DNA is shown, since the ends of the CDR3 on it are uncertain; the CDR3 is the one TCRdb lists. The receptor was derived from a man aged 30-40 years in good health and CMV-seronegative. Sequencing was performed on PBMCs. The chain joins TRBV21-1 to TRBJ1-5. TRBV21-1 constitutes a pseudogene. The CDR3: CASSKGGVGGGNQPQHF.